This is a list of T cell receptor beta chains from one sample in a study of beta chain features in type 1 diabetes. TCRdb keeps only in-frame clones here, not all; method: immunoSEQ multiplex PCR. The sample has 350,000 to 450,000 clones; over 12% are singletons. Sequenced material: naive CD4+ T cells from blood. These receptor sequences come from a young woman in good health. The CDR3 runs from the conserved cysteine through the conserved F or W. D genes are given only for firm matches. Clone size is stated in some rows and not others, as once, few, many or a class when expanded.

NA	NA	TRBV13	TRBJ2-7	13	CASSLPGHLKQYF	TGTGCCAGCAGCTTACCGGGACACCTGAAGCAGTACTTC
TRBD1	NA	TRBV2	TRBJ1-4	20	CASSEALLQGVWDNREKLFF	TGTGCCAGCAGTGAAGCGCTTCTACAGGGGGTCTGGGATAATCGGGAAAAACTGTTTTTT
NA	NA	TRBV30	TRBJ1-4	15	CAWSANQGRDEKLFF	TGTGCCTGGAGTGCGAACCAGGGTCGGGATGAAAAACTGTTTTTT
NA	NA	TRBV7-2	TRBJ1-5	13	CASSLLADQPQHF	TGTGCCAGCAGCTTATTGGCAGATCAGCCCCAGCATTTT
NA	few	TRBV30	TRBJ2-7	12	CAWSPQMYEQYF	TGTGCCTGGAGCCCCCAGATGTACGAGCAGTACTTC
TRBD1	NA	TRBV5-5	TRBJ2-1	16	CASRSNRGRSYNEQFF	TGTGCCAGCAGATCCAACAGGGGGAGATCATACAATGAGCAGTTCTTC
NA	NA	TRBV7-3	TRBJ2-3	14	CASSLNGQLDTQYF	TGTGCCAGCAGCTTAAATGGGCAGCTAGATACGCAGTATTTT
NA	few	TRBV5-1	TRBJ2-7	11	CASSSSHEQYF	TGCGCCAGCAGCTCGAGTCACGAGCAGTACTTC
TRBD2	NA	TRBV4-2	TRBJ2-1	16	CASSQVGLAGGLEQFF	TGTGCCAGCAGCCAAGTAGGGCTAGCGGGAGGGCTTGAGCAGTTCTTC
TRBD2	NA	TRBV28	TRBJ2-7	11	CASTSGSNQYF	TGTGCCAGCACTAGCGGGAGTAACCAGTACTTC
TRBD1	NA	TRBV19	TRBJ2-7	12	CASSMDRDEQYF	TGTGCCAGTAGTATGGACAGGGACGAGCAGTACTTC
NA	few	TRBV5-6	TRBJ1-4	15	CASSLLGREDEKLFF	TGTGCCAGCAGCTTGCTCGGCAGGGAAGATGAAAAACTGTTTTTT
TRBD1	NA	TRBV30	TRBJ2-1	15	CAWSVGTGGWNEQFF	TGTGCCTGGAGTGTCGGTACAGGGGGGTGGAATGAGCAGTTCTTC
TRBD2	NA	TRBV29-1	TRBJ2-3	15	CSVARLAGDSDTQYF	TGCAGCGTTGCGAGACTAGCGGGAGATTCAGATACGCAGTATTTT
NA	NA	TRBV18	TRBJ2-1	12	CASSDSSNEQFF	TGTGCCAGCTCCGACAGTTCCAATGAGCAGTTCTTC
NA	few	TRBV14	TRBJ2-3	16	CASSQASGVRTDTQYF	TGTGCCAGCAGCCAAGCTTCCGGAGTGAGGACAGATACGCAGTATTTT
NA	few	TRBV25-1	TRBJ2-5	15	CASSESVGVGETQYF	TGTGCCAGCAGTGAAAGCGTAGGCGTGGGAGAGACCCAGTACTTC
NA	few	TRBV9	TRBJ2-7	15	CASSERSGNSYEQYF	TGTGCCAGCAGCGAACGCTCAGGGAACTCCTACGAGCAGTACTTC
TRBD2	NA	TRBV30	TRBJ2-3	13	CAWKVGGTDTQYF	TGTGCCTGGAAGGTGGGGGGGACAGATACGCAGTATTTT
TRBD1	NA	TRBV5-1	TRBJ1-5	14	CASSPGQDNQPQHF	TGCGCCAGCAGCCCCGGACAGGACAATCAGCCCCAGCATTTT
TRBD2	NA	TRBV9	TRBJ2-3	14	CASNPRGSSDTQYF	TGTGCCAGCAATCCCCGCGGGAGCTCAGATACGCAGTATTTT
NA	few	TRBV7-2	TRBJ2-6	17	CASSLWRGASGANVLTF	TGTGCCAGCAGCTTATGGCGAGGTGCCTCTGGGGCCAACGTCCTGACTTTC